The TCR beta chain described here comes from a study of spatial heterogeneity in lung cancer. Study conclusions and caveats: Ubiquitous expanded tumor TCRs showed up in blood more at resection than follow-up.

TCRdb called the 5' RACE reads again in MiXCR, with one record for every CDR3 protein. The sample has around 45,000 distinct CDR3 sequences, 20% to 25% seen once. This clonotype appeared many times. Its specificity is unknown. This CDR3 contains 13 residues. Trimming cost V 3 bases and J 5 bases, with 9 bases left between them. Germline V gene data show CDR1 as SGHRS and CDR2 as YFSETQ. The time point is: blood at routine non-recurrence follow-up after resection. The sequenced material consisted of unsorted whole RNA from tumor, nontumor lung or frozen PBMC. V gene TRBV5-1 combines with J gene TRBJ2-1; D might be TRBD1 (5 bases). Sequencing used PBMCs, obtained at follow-up. The TCR sequence derives from a female donor with early-stage non-small cell lung cancer. In DNA form, the CDR3 reads TGCGCCAGCAGCTCCACCAGGGACAATGAGCAGTTCTTC. Translating it yields CASSSTRDNEQFF.